This entry features one T cell receptor (beta chain) sequence. Its antigen remains undetermined. Base qualities are not recorded, but no much larger clone differs from it by a single base. Sequences KGHDR (CDR1) and SFDVKD (CDR2) are obtained from the germline V gene. Its CDR3 holds 15 amino acids, cysteine through phenylalanine. Kept here is only the CDR3 DNA, which spans 45 bases and is read in frame from base 1. At the junction V is shortened by 4 bases and J by 2 bases, with 13 bases in between. The data stem from a study of vaccination and CD4 T cells after COVID-19 (dated by TCRdb to the early 2020s). In the study overall: SARS-CoV-2 positivity had been established in the convalescent patients by nasal swab PCR, and mild disease was recorded in several of these patients and severe disease in one. The convalescent cohort comprised six males and four females, including two Hispanic individuals, seven Caucasians, two Asians and one multiracial person. Participants got two doses of the Pfizer-BioNTech BNT162b2 vaccine (n=8) or two doses of the Moderna mRNA-1273 vaccine (n=2). Post-COVID blood samples were collected from convalescent patients a median of approximately 93 days after diagnosis, with a range of roughly 35 to 170 days. Post-vaccine blood samples were taken a median of 72 days after the second vaccine dose, with a range of 14 to 241 days. Overlapping spike peptide pools from SARS-CoV-2 and from the common cold coronaviruses HCoV-NL63, HCoV-OC43 and HCoV-229E were used as culture stimuli. In control cultures, a CEFX viral epitope pool was used as positive control, an HIV-1 Nef peptide pool was used as negative control, or no peptide was added. In around 9 COVID-19 convalescent patients and several infection-naive healthy vaccine recipients, researchers compared the spike-specific CD4+ TCR repertoire from before mRNA vaccination with the repertoire from after.

Libraries were made using PCR. DNA from cultured CD4+ T cells was subjected to TCR sequencing with the Oncomine TCR Beta short-read assay at the Johns Hopkins FTIC core. The QIAamp micro DNA kit was used to extract genomic DNA from the cultured CD4+ T cells. The Oncomine TCR Beta libraries from cultured CD4+ T cells were pooled using unique dual indexes and then sequenced on an Illumina iSeq 100. For the original study's pipeline: Non-productive sequences were removed, and CDR3s not starting with C, not ending with F or W, or shorter than 7 amino acids were discarded. The MANAFEST web application was used to identify antigen-specific clonotypes by comparing peptide-stimulated wells against reference wells and other culture wells. An FDR below 0.05, an odds ratio above 5, and a productive frequency above 0.1% in at least two of three replicate wells were required for clones to be considered positive. Cross-reactive clonotypes were defined as significantly expanded in both SARS-CoV-2 spike wells and at least one common cold coronavirus spike condition. Using R version 3.6.1, CDR3 homology was evaluated through Levenshtein distances (stringdist) along with unrooted phylogenetic trees (ape). TCRdb applied fastp at Q25 and MiXCR to the public reads, then kept only in-frame beta chains. Rows are combined by CDR3 protein, so each entry shows the most common genes and DNA. The V and J calls, along with clone size, are taken from TCRdb and not from the paper's own processing. The sample table holds about 14,000 distinct CDR3 sequences, of which roughly 61% were seen once. The ten largest clones represent 6.5% to 9% of the sample.

Beyond this particular receptor, the publication reports: Among convalescent patients, a median around 89% of the SARS-CoV-2-reactive clones seen after vaccination appeared only after vaccination, which suggests priming specific to the vaccine. In convalescent patients, nearly all vaccine-specific clones (304 of 307) were found to be mono-reactive for SARS-CoV-2 spike rather than cross-reactive with common cold coronaviruses. The median number of SARS-CoV-2-reactive clonotypes rose from around 22 after infection to a few dozen after vaccination, but the change was not significant. The study included relatively few convalescent patients and did not analyze early timepoints after natural infection.

The treatment or condition label, as the study defines it: roughly 10-day PBMC culture with coronavirus spike peptide pools or control peptides (ViraFEST assay). The study used the ViraFEST assay, which expanded antigen-specific T cells with peptide pools and then identified expanded clonotypes by TCR sequencing. The convalescent patients' positive SARS-CoV-2 PCR tests were from March to December 2020, which was before the Alpha, Beta and Delta variants emerged in the United States. Fewer than 2.5 million PBMCs per well were cultured in IMDM with roughly 5% human AB serum and roughly 9.3 IU/ml IL-2, plus 10 ug/ml peptide pools. Half of the culture medium was replaced with fresh IL-2-containing medium on days 3 and 7. After around 11 days of culture, CD4+ T cells were isolated by negative selection using the EasySep CD4+ T cell isolation kit. PBMCs were separated from whole blood using Ficoll-Paque Plus gradient centrifugation and then either used fresh or cryopreserved at -140C. Culture conditions were generally each tested in triplicate wells.

This sequence was found in a human donor who had recovered from COVID-19. Material: CD4+ T cells from blood, cultured in vitro. The rearranged chain carries TRBV24-1 and TRBJ2-5; TRBD2 is possibly the D segment (5 matching bases). The CDR3 corresponds to CATSDRGQTQETQYF. The base sequence is TGTGCCACCAGTGACCGCGGGCAGACACAAGAGACCCAGTACTTC.